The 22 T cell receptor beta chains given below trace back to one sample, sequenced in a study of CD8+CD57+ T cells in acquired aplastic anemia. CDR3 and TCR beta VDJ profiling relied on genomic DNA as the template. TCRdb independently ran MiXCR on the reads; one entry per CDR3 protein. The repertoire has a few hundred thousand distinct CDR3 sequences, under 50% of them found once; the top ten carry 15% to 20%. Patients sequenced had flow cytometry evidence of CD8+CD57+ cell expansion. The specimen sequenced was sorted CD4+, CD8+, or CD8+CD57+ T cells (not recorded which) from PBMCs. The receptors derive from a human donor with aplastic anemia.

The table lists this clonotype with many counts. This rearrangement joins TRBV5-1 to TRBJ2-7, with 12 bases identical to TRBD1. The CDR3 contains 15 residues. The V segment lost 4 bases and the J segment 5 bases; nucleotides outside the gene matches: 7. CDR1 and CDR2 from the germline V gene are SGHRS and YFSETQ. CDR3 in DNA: TGCGCCAGCAGCCTGTATTGGGACAGGGGGCACGAGCAGTACTTC. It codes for CASSLYWDRGHEQYF.

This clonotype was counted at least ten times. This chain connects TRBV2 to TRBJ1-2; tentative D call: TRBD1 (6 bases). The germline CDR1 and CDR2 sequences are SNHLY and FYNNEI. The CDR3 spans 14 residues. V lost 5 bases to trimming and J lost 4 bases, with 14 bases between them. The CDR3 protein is CASSFRQASYGYTF. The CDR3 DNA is TGTGCCAGCAGTTTCAGACAGGCTTCCTATGGCTACACCTTC.

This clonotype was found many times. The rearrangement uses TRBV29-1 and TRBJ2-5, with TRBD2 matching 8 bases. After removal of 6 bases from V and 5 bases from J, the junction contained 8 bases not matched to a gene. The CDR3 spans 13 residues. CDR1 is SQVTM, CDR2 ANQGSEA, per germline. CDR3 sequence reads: CSVASGGWETQYF. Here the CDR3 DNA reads TGCAGCGTCGCCTCGGGGGGGTGGGAGACCCAGTACTTC.

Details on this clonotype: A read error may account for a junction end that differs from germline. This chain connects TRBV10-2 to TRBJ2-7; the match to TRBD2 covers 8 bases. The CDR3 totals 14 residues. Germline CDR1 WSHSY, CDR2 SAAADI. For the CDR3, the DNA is TGTGCCAGCAGCCCGGGACTAGTGGACTGGGAGCAGTACTTC. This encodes CASSPGLVDWEQYF.

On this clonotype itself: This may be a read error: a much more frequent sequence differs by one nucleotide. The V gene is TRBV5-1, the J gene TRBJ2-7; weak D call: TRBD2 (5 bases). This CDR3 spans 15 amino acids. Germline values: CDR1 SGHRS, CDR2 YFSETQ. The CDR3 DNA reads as TGTGCCAGCAGCGTAGGAGGCTCCCGATCCTACGAGCAGTACTTC. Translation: CASSVGGSRSYEQYF.

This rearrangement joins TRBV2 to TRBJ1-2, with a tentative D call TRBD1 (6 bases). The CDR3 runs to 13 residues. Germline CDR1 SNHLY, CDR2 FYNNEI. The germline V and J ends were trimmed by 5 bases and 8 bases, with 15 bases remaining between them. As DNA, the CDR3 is TGTGCCAGCAGTCAGGACAGTGTGGGAGGCTACACCTTC. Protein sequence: CASSQDSVGGYTF.

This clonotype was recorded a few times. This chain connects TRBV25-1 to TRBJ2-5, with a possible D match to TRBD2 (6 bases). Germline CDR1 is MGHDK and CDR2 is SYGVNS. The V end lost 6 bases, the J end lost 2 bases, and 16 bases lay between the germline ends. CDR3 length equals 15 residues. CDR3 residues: CASSERGGAQETQYF. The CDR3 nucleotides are TGTGCCAGCAGCGAAAGAGGCGGGGCGCAAGAGACCCAGTACTTC.

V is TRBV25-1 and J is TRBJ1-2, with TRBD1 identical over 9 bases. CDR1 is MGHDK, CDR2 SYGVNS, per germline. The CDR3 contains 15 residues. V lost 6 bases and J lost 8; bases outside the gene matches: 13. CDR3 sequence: CASSPPGQGRWGYTF. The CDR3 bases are TGTGCCAGCAGCCCTCCGGGACAGGGACGGTGGGGCTACACCTTC.

DNA of the CDR3: TGCAGTGCTAGAAACCCGGGACAGGGGGGCGTCGCAGGGCAGCCCCAGCATTTT. Its protein is CSARNPGQGGVAGQPQHF. The rearrangement joins TRBV20-1 to TRBJ1-5; TRBD1 matches at 11 bases. The CDR3 is 18 residues long. The trim removed 2 bases at V and 7 bases at J, leaving 16 bases unmatched. From germline, CDR1 is DFQATT and CDR2 SNEGSKA (reference sequence).

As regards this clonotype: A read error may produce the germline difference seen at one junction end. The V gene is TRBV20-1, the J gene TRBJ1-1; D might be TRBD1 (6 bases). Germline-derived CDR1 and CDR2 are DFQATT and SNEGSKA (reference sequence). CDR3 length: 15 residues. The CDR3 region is CSALNMDRLNTEASF. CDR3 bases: TGCAGTGCCCTTAATATGGACAGACTGAACACTGAAGCTTCCTTT.

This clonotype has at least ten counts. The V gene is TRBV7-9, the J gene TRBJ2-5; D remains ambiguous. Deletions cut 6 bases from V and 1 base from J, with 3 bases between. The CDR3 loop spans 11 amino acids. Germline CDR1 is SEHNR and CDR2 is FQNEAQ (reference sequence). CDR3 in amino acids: CASRLQETQYF. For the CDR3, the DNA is TGTGCCAGCAGACTCCAAGAGACCCAGTACTTC. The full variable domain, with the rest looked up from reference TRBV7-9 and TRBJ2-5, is DTGVSQNPRHKITKRGQNVTFRCDPISEHNRLYWYRQTLGQGPEFLTYFQNEAQLEKSRLLSDRFSAERPKGSFSTLEIQRTEQGDSAMYLCASRLQETQYFGPGTRLLVL.

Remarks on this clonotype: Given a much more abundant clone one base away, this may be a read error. CDR3 DNA: TGTGCCAGCAGTTTGTCGCAGATAGATAATTCACCCCTCCACTTT. It translates to CASSLSQIDNSPLHF. The chain has TRBV6-6 and TRBJ1-6; D is ambiguous. Germline V lookup: CDR1 MNHNY, CDR2 SVGAGI (reference sequence). The CDR3 consists of 15 residues. Trimming shortened V by 4 bases and J by 5 bases, and 12 bases separated the two germline ends.

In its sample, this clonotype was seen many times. The CDR3 loop is CASSQLDRGIGYTF. The CDR3 coding sequence is TGTGCCAGCAGCCAACTAGACAGGGGAATTGGCTACACCTTC. The V call is TRBV14, the J call TRBJ1-2, with TRBD1 matching 8 bases. This CDR3 has 14 residues. With V trimmed by 2 bases and J by 7 bases, 6 bases remained unmatched. Per the germline V gene, CDR1 is SGHDN and CDR2 is FVKESK. Using reference TRBV14 and TRBJ1-2 for the parts outside the CDR3, the full variable domain is EAGVTQFPSHSVIEKGQTVTLRCDPISGHDNLYWYRRVMGKEIKFLLHFVKESKQDESGMPNNRFLAERTGGTYSTLKVQPAELEDSGVYFCASSQLDRGIGYTFGSGTRLTVV.

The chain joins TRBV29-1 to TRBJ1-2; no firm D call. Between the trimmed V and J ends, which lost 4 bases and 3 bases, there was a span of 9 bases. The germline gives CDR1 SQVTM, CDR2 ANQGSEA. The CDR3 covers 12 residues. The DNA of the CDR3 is TGCAGCGTTGCGGAATTCGACTATGGCTACACCTTC. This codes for CSVAEFDYGYTF.

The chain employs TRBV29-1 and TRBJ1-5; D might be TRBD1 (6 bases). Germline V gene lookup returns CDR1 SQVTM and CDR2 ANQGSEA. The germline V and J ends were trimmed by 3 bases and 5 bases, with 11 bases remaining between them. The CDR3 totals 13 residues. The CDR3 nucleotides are TGCAGCGTTGACACAGGGATTTATCAGCCCCAGCATTTT. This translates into CSVDTGIYQPQHF.

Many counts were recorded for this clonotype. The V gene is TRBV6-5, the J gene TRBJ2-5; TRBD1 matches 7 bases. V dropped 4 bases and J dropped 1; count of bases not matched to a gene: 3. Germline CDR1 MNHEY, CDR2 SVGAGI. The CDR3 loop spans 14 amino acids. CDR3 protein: CASSSGTAQETQYF. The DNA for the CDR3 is TGTGCCAGCAGTTCGGGGACAGCCCAAGAGACCCAGTACTTC.

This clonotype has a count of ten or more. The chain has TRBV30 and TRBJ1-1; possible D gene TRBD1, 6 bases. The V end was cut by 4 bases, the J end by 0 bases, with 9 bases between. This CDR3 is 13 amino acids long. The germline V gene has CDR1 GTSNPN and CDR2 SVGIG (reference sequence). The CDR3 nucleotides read TGTGCCTGGATGGGACAATTGAACACTGAAGCTTTCTTT. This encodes CAWMGQLNTEAFF.

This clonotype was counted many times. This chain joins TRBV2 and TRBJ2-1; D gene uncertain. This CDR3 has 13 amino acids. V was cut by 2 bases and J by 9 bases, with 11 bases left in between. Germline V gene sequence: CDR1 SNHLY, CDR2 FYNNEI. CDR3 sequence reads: CASSEYVVGEQFF. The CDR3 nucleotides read TGTGCCAGCAGTGAATATGTGGTTGGTGAGCAGTTCTTC.

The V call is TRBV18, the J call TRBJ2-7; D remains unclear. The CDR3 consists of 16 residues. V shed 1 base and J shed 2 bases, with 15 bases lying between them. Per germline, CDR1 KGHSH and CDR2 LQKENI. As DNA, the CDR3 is TGTGCCAGCTCACCACGGGCAGGCCCCTGGGCCTACGAGCAGTACTTC. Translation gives CASSPRAGPWAYEQYF.

The CDR3 reads CSARGTGEYGYTF. CDR3 DNA sequence: TGCAGTGCTAGGGGGACAGGGGAGTATGGCTACACCTTC. V gene TRBV20-1 combines with J gene TRBJ1-2; the match to TRBD1 covers 10 bases. J gave up 5 bases and V 3 bases, and 3 bases lay outside the gene matches. CDR1 and CDR2 (germline): DFQATT, SNEGSKA (reference sequence). The CDR3 covers 13 residues.

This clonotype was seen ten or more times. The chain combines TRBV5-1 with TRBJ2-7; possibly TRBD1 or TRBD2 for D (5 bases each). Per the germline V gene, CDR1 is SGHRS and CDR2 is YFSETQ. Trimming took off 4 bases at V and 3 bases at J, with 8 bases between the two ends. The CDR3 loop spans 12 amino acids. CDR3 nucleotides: TGCGCCAGCAGCCGGGACGACTACGAGCAGTACTTC. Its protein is CASSRDDYEQYF.

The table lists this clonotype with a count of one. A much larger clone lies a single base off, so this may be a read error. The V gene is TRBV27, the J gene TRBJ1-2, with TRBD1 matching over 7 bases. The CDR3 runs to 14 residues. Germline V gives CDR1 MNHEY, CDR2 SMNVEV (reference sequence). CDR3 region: CASSLQGVSGGYAF. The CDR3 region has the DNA TGTGCCAGCAGTTTGCAGGGGGTATCAGGCGGCTACGCCTTC.